Following are 18 T cell receptor beta chains from one sample sequenced in a study of CD8+CD57+ T cells in acquired aplastic anemia. Genomic DNA templated the TCR beta VDJ and CDR3 profiling. MiXCR, run by TCRdb on the reads, gives a single entry per CDR3 protein. This sample has some 240,000 distinct CDR3 sequences, with 30% to 40% found just once. The sample comprised sorted CD4+, CD8+, or CD8+CD57+ T cells (not recorded which) from PBMCs. These receptors originate from a human donor in good health, serving as a control.

On this clonotype: A much larger clone lies one base from this, so it may be a read error. This is likely a read error, given that the CDR3 carries no conserved phenylalanine or tryptophan at its end. The chain links TRBV20-1 to TRBJ2-7, with 8 bases matching TRBD2. The CDR3 length is 14 residues. Trimming removed 3 bases from V and 3 bases from J; junction bases left unmatched: 7. In germline, CDR1 is DFQATT, CDR2 SNEGSKA (reference sequence). CDR3 nucleotides: TGCAGTGCTAGTTCCGGACTAGCAGACTACGAGCAGTACCTC. This gives the protein CSASSGLADYEQYL.

This clonotype was recorded a few times. The chain is built from TRBV14 and TRBJ2-5, with no clear D. V lost 1 base, J lost 5 bases, and 8 bases lay in between. Germline V lookup: CDR1 SGHDN, CDR2 FVKESK. CDR3 size: 13 residues. The CDR3 region is CASSQVPSETQYF. The CDR3 DNA is TGTGCCAGCAGCCAAGTCCCGTCGGAGACCCAGTACTTC.

On this clonotype: Sequence at one end of the junction differs from germline and may be a read error. CDR3 nucleotide sequence: TGTGCCAGCAGTCCAACCAGGCAGAAGATCCACGAGCGGTACTTC. Translating it yields CASSPTRQKIHERYF. The genes are TRBV7-8 and TRBJ2-7; D call uncertain. This CDR3 has 15 residues. Germline V lookup: CDR1 SGHVS, CDR2 FQNEAQ.

The V call is TRBV10-2, the J call TRBJ2-7, with 10 bases that match TRBD2. The CDR3 has 17 amino acids. The junction had 10 bases not matched to a gene; V was cut back by 4 bases and J by 1 base. CDR1 WSHSY and CDR2 SAAADI come from the germline V gene. The DNA for the CDR3 is TGCGCCAGCAGTGCCTGGACTAGCGGAATGGTATCCTACGAGCAGTACTTC. Amino acids: CASSAWTSGMVSYEQYF.

This clonotype was seen repeatedly, ten times or more. The chain recombines TRBV5-6 with TRBJ1-2, with D tentatively TRBD1 (6 bases). The CDR3 extends over 11 amino acids. From germline, CDR1 is SGHDT and CDR2 YYEEEE. V gave up 9 bases and J gave up 5 bases, with 11 bases separating them. CDR3 bases: TGTGCCACAAACAGGGAATATGGCTACACCTTC. It encodes CATNREYGYTF.

About this clonotype itself: This clone may be a read error of a much larger clone one base away. V usage is TRBV20-1 and J usage is TRBJ2-7; TRBD1 or TRBD2 may be the D gene (6 bases each). The V gene's germline CDR1 is DFQATT and CDR2 SNEGSKA (reference sequence). The CDR3 length is 13 residues. V was cut by 4 bases and J by 7 bases, with 17 bases left in between. The CDR3 reads CSAIHGGHNEQYF. The CDR3 region has the DNA TGCAGTGCTATCCACGGGGGCCACAATGAGCAGTACTTC.

Note on this clonotype: One junction end does not reproduce the germline sequence, and a read error may be involved. This chain connects TRBV28 to TRBJ1-3, with D perhaps TRBD1 (5 bases). The CDR3 sequence is 15 residues long. Germline V gene sequence: CDR1 MDHEN, CDR2 SYDVKM. The CDR3 DNA reads TGTGCCAGCAGTTTTTTAAGGGGCTCTGAAAACACCATATATTTT. Protein product: CASSFLRGSENTIYF.

As to this clonotype: A much larger clone sits a single nucleotide away, making a read error possible. The rearrangement uses TRBV20-1 and TRBJ1-2; weak D call: TRBD1 (5 bases). The CDR3 length is 13 residues. Germline assignment: CDR1 DFQATT and CDR2 SNEGSKA (reference sequence). V lost 5 bases and J 5 bases, leaving 15 bases between the germline ends. CDR3 region: CSAGGGFGYGYTF. The CDR3 nucleotides read TGCAGTGCTGGCGGGGGGTTTGGATATGGCTACACCTTC.

This clonotype was picked up a small number of times. V gene TRBV5-4 combines with J gene TRBJ2-7; TRBD2 agrees at 9 bases. With 5 bases clipped from V and 2 bases from J, the junction kept 11 bases outside the gene matches. The CDR3 sequence is 16 residues long. The germline V gene has CDR1 SGHNT and CDR2 YYREEE (reference sequence). The CDR3 loop is CASSSQGSGGTYEQYF. CDR3 DNA sequence: TGTGCCAGCAGTTCCCAGGGGAGCGGGGGGACCTACGAGCAGTACTTC.

This clonotype showed up many times. The genes are TRBV19 and TRBJ1-2; a weak D match, TRBD1 (6 bases). Germline V gives CDR1 LNHDA, CDR2 SQIVND (reference sequence). This CDR3 has 15 residues. The V end lost 1 base, the J end lost 2 bases, and 11 bases lay between the germline ends. The DNA of the CDR3 is TGTGCCAGTAGTATAGTCCCTCAGGGGAACTATGGCTACACCTTC. It specifies CASSIVPQGNYGYTF.

The CDR3 here is CASSWETGGRTEAFF. The CDR3 DNA is TGTGCCAGCAGCTGGGAGACAGGGGGGAGGACTGAAGCTTTCTTT. The V gene is TRBV5-4, the J gene TRBJ1-1; 9 bases map to TRBD1. This CDR3 comprises 15 residues. The germline CDR1 and CDR2 sequences are SGHNT and YYREEE (reference sequence). The junction had 8 bases not matched to a gene; V was cut back by 3 bases and J by 5 bases.

Of note for this clonotype: At one end the junction does not follow the germline gene, possibly because of a read error. This chain links TRBV5-1 with TRBJ1-2; 10 bases match TRBD1. Germline values: CDR1 SGHRS, CDR2 YFSETQ. The CDR3 loop spans 15 amino acids. Here the CDR3 reads CASSQTGGLGYGCTF. The CDR3 bases are TGCGCCAGCAGCCAGACAGGGGGCCTGGGCTATGGCTGCACCTTC.

This clonotype has ten or more counts. The rearrangement uses TRBV12-3 or TRBV12-4 and TRBJ1-1, with no clear D. Trimming removed 6 bases from V and 2 bases from J, with 13 bases in between. The CDR3 runs to 14 residues. The DNA for the CDR3 is TGTGCCAGCAGGAGGGAGGACGTTAACACTGAAGCTTTCTTT. This codes for CASRREDVNTEAFF.

This clonotype showed up many times. This sequence joins TRBV29-1 and TRBJ1-5; weak D call: TRBD1 (6 bases). The V gene's germline CDR1 is SQVTM and CDR2 ANQGSEA. V lost 4 bases to trimming and J lost 4 bases, with 17 bases between them. The CDR3 contains 15 residues. The CDR3 reads CSVAIRCRGNQPQHF. CDR3 bases: TGCAGCGTTGCCATCCGGTGCAGGGGAAATCAGCCCCAGCATTTT.

The table lists this clonotype with a few counts. J is TRBJ1-1 and V is TRBV4-1; perhaps TRBD1 as D (6 bases). The germline CDR1 and CDR2 sequences are MGHRA and YSYEKL. V was cut by 2 bases and J by 1 base, with 11 bases left in between. The length of the CDR3 is 15 residues. The DNA for the CDR3 is TGCGCCAGCAGCCAAACCGACAGGCAGAACACTGAAGCTTTCTTT. Encoded protein: CASSQTDRQNTEAFF.

This clonotype showed up many times. The chain links TRBV7-2 to TRBJ1-6, with unresolved D. Germline CDR1 reads SGHTA; CDR2 reads FQGNSA. The CDR3 extends over 14 amino acids. V dropped 1 base and J dropped 8 bases, with 9 bases sitting between them. This chain's CDR3 is CASSLVRVDSPLHF. The CDR3 DNA follows: TGTGCCAGCAGCTTAGTCCGGGTGGATTCACCCCTCCACTTT. Full variable domain (missing parts from reference TRBV7-2 and TRBJ1-6): GAGVSQSPSNKVTEKGKDVELRCDPISGHTALYWYRQSLGQGLEFLIYFQGNSAPDKSGLPSDRFSAERTGGSVSTLTIQRTQQEDSAVYLCASSLVRVDSPLHFGNGTRLTVT.

This clonotype has at least ten counts. V is TRBV2 and J is TRBJ2-7, with D uncertain. CDR1 and CDR2 from the germline V gene are SNHLY and FYNNEI. V gave up 4 bases and J gave up 3 bases, with 4 bases separating them. The CDR3 length is 11 residues. Here the CDR3 DNA reads TGTGCCAGCAGTGTGAACTACGAGCAGTACTTC. Residues: CASSVNYEQYF.

The table lists this clonotype with many counts. The CDR3 coding sequence is TGTGCCAGCAGCGTAGATTGGGGTTTCGGCTTAGCCGCAGATACGCAGTATTTT. This sequence encodes CASSVDWGFGLAADTQYF. The gene calls are TRBV9 and TRBJ2-3; no firm D call. The CDR3 covers 18 residues. CDR1 and CDR2 (germline): SGDLS, YYNGEE. V dropped 0 bases and J dropped 4 bases, with 21 bases sitting between them.